Each of the 32 T cell receptor beta chains below was sequenced from the same sample in a study of shared clonotypes between healthy human individuals. Naive CD8 cells, CD45RO-negative and positively selected for CCR7, excluded terminally differentiated effector memory CD45RA+ cells. The assay was immunoSEQ multiplex PCR, and TCRdb's table has in-frame clones only and misses some. The sample includes approximately 810,000 clones, 80% to 95% of them seen just once. The specimen was naive CD8+ T cells sorted from blood. The source is a young man in good health.

The count of this clone is one. The V gene is TRBV6-5, the J gene TRBJ2-5, with TRBD2 matching 7 bases. Germline loops: CDR1 MNHEY, CDR2 SVGAGI. Unmatched junction bases numbered 3, after V lost 0 bases and J lost 5 bases. The length of the CDR3 is 14 residues. The DNA of the CDR3 is TGTGCCAGCAGTTACTCGACTAGCATTGAGACCCAGTACTTC. Translation gives CASSYSTSIETQYF.

V and J are TRBV29-1 and TRBJ2-1, with 12 bases fitting TRBD2. CDR3 length equals 14 residues. From germline, CDR1 is SQVTM and CDR2 ANQGSEA. V lost 7 bases to trimming and J lost 4 bases; unmatched junction nucleotides: 5. This CDR3 reads CSAKGTSGYNEQFF. The CDR3 coding sequence is TGCAGCGCTAAGGGGACTAGCGGGTACAATGAGCAGTTCTTC.

The rearrangement uses TRBV27 and TRBJ1-3; maybe TRBD1 (5 bases). From germline, CDR1 is MNHEY and CDR2 SMNVEV (reference sequence). This CDR3 comprises 15 residues. V lost 5 bases and J 2 bases, leaving 13 bases between the germline ends. CDR3 sequence (DNA): TGTGCCAGCAGTCCCACTCAGGGTGCTGGAAACACCATATATTTT. Its translation: CASSPTQGAGNTIYF.

J is TRBJ2-5 and V is TRBV28; 7 positions agree with TRBD2. With V trimmed by 2 bases and J by 3 bases, 18 bases remained unmatched. The CDR3 totals 19 residues. CDR1 is MDHEN and CDR2 is SYDVKM in the germline V gene. The CDR3 region has the DNA TGTGCCAGCAGTTTAGGACGGGCACGAATTGGGGACTACAAAGAGACCCAGTACTTC. The encoded protein is CASSLGRARIGDYKETQYF.

The V call is TRBV7-6, the J call TRBJ2-5, with a weak D call TRBD1 (7 bases). Germline-derived CDR1 and CDR2 are SGHVS and FNYEAQ. The CDR3 is 17 amino acids. Trimming cost V 1 base and J 5 bases, with 20 bases left between them. The CDR3 spells CASSLGTGINRGETQYF. The DNA for the CDR3 is TGTGCCAGCAGCTTAGGGACAGGCATCAATCGGGGGGAGACCCAGTACTTC.

The gene calls are TRBV27 and TRBJ1-1, with a tentative D call TRBD1 (6 bases). The CDR3 contains 13 residues. Germline loops: CDR1 MNHEY, CDR2 SMNVEV (reference sequence). The ends were cut back, 5 bases at V and 3 bases at J, with 10 bases in the middle. Here the CDR3 reads CASSPWTDTEAFF. CDR3 DNA sequence: TGTGCCAGCAGTCCCTGGACAGACACTGAAGCTTTCTTT.

CDR3 region: CASSYSGGLGTEAFF. The CDR3 region has the DNA TGTGCCAGCAGTTACTCTGGAGGGCTTGGTACTGAAGCTTTCTTT. The V call is TRBV6-5, the J call TRBJ1-1, with no clear D. Germline lookup yields CDR1 MNHEY and CDR2 SVGAGI. This CDR3 has 15 amino acids. Trimming cost V 0 bases and J 5 bases, with 13 bases left between them.

The chain joins TRBV9 to TRBJ2-4, with 10 bases identical to TRBD2. In germline, CDR1 is SGDLS, CDR2 YYNGEE. This CDR3 has 13 residues. V shed 4 bases, J shed 9 bases, and the junction held 4 bases outside the gene matches. In DNA, the CDR3 is TGTGCCAGCAGCCTAGCGGGAGCCGGCATTCAGTACTTC. This sequence encodes CASSLAGAGIQYF. Using reference TRBV9 and TRBJ2-4 for the parts outside the CDR3, the full variable domain is DSGVTQTPKHLITATGQRVTLRCSPRSGDLSVYWYQQSLDQGLQFLIQYYNGEERAKGNILERFSAQQFPDLHSELNLSSLELGDSALYFCASSLAGAGIQYFGAGTRLSVL.

This rearrangement joins TRBV10-2 to TRBJ2-3; perhaps TRBD2 as D (5 bases). The CDR3 totals 12 residues. Per germline, CDR1 WSHSY and CDR2 SAAADI. The ends were cut back, 4 bases at V and 6 bases at J, with 8 bases in the middle. CDR3 sequence: CASSGQRDTQYF. In DNA, the CDR3 is TGCGCCAGCAGTGGCCAGCGGGATACGCAGTATTTT.

The rearrangement joins TRBV7-9 to TRBJ2-5, with D perhaps TRBD2 (6 bases). The CDR3 loop spans 15 amino acids. Germline CDR1 is SEHNR and CDR2 is FQNEAQ (reference sequence). V gave up 4 bases and J gave up 2 bases, with 14 bases separating them. CDR3 sequence: CASSSTRDWQETQYF. For the CDR3, the DNA is TGTGCCAGCAGCTCGACCCGGGACTGGCAAGAGACCCAGTACTTC.

This chain uses TRBV11-2 with TRBJ2-5; TRBD1 or TRBD2 may be the D gene (5 bases each). CDR3 length equals 14 residues. The ends were cut back, 2 bases at V and 3 bases at J, with 10 bases in the middle. CDR1 and CDR2 from the germline V gene are SGHAT and FQNNGV. In nucleotides, the CDR3 is TGTGCCAGCAGCTTACCTGGGGGAGAAGAGACCCAGTACTTC. Translation gives CASSLPGGEETQYF.

The V and J genes are TRBV11-2 and TRBJ2-7; D is undetermined. The CDR3 consists of 14 residues. Germline assignment: CDR1 SGHAT and CDR2 FQNNGV. Trimming took off 0 bases at V and 3 bases at J, with 9 bases between the two ends. The CDR3 protein is CASSLERTFYEQYF. CDR3 DNA sequence: TGTGCCAGCAGCTTAGAAAGAACATTCTACGAGCAGTACTTC. Full variable domain (rest looked up from reference TRBV11-2 and TRBJ2-7): EAGVAQSPRYKIIEKRQSVAFWCNPISGHATLYWYQQILGQGPKLLIQFQNNGVVDDSQLPKDRFSAERLKGVDSTLKIQPAKLEDSAVYLCASSLERTFYEQYFGPGTRLTVT.

This chain joins TRBV28 and TRBJ2-2; TRBD2 agrees at 10 bases. This CDR3 has 15 amino acids. J lost 6 bases, V lost 6 bases, and 7 bases had no gene match. Germline lookup yields CDR1 MDHEN and CDR2 SYDVKM. The DNA of the CDR3 is TGTGCCAGCAGCGGTTCTAGCGGGAGTGCCGGGGAGCTGTTTTTT. It specifies CASSGSSGSAGELFF.

The chain employs TRBV5-4 and TRBJ2-7; D is tentatively TRBD1 or TRBD2 (5 bases each). Trimming stripped 4 bases from V and 2 bases from J, with 10 bases between. The CDR3 is 13 residues long. Germline values: CDR1 SGHNT, CDR2 YYREEE (reference sequence). The CDR3 nucleotides read TGTGCCAGCAGCCGGGGCCCTGCCTACGAGCAGTACTTC. Translated: CASSRGPAYEQYF.

This sequence joins TRBV29-1 and TRBJ1-1, with 7 bases identical to TRBD1. With 7 bases clipped from V and 2 bases from J, the junction kept 4 bases outside the gene matches. The germline CDR1 and CDR2 sequences are SQVTM and ANQGSEA. The CDR3 sequence is 12 residues long. The DNA of the CDR3 is TGCAGCGCCTACAGGGGAAACACTGAAGCTTTCTTT. The encoded protein is CSAYRGNTEAFF.

The chain couples TRBV10-1 to TRBJ1-1; the D gene is possibly TRBD1 (5 bases). Looked up from germline, CDR1 is WNHNN and CDR2 is SYGVQD (reference sequence). V lost 0 bases and J lost 1, with 6 bases in between. This CDR3 spans 14 amino acids. CDR3 region: CASSESGENTEAFF. CDR3 nucleotide sequence: TGCGCCAGCAGTGAGTCGGGGGAGAACACTGAAGCTTTCTTT.

The rearrangement uses TRBV7-9 and TRBJ2-1; 7 bases line up with TRBD2. The CDR3 is 13 amino acids. Germline-derived CDR1 and CDR2 are SEHNR and FQNEAQ (reference sequence). V lost 8 bases to trimming and J lost 4 bases; unmatched junction nucleotides: 5. The CDR3 DNA is TGTGCCAGCGAGTCTAGCGGATACAATGAGCAGTTCTTC. It encodes CASESSGYNEQFF.

The J gene is TRBJ2-1, the V gene TRBV6-6; D possibly matches TRBD1 or TRBD2 (5 bases each). The CDR3 runs to 16 residues. Germline V gives CDR1 MNHNY, CDR2 SVGAGI (reference sequence). Trimming cost V 7 bases and J 0 bases, with 16 bases left between them. The CDR3 DNA reads as TGTGCCAGCACTTCCTTGACTGGGGGCTCCTACAATGAGCAGTTCTTC. The encoded protein is CASTSLTGGSYNEQFF.

The chain couples TRBV19 to TRBJ2-7; the D gene could be TRBD1 or TRBD2 (5 bases each). The CDR3 extends over 18 amino acids. Per the germline V gene, CDR1 is LNHDA and CDR2 is SQIVND (reference sequence). The V end was cut by 7 bases, the J end by 0 bases, with 25 bases between. For the CDR3, the DNA is TGTGCCAGTACCCCGACCTCAGGCGCCGGGGCCAGCTCCTACGAGCAGTACTTC. This codes for CASTPTSGAGASSYEQYF.

This chain joins TRBV4-1 and TRBJ2-5; 8 nucleotides line up with TRBD1. Germline values: CDR1 MGHRA, CDR2 YSYEKL. Germline trimming cut 0 bases from V and 6 bases from J; bases unmatched to any gene: 6. This CDR3 contains 15 residues. CDR3 region: CASSQDPGGLKTQYF. The CDR3 region has the DNA TGCGCCAGCAGCCAAGATCCAGGGGGCCTGAAGACCCAGTACTTC.

The J gene is TRBJ1-3, the V gene TRBV29-1, with D unresolved. The CDR3 spans 16 residues. Germline V gives CDR1 SQVTM, CDR2 ANQGSEA. Trimming took 0 bases from V and 0 from J, leaving 12 bases between them. The CDR3 DNA sequence: TGCAGCGTTGAAGACCCGACGACGAGCTCTGGAAACACCATATATTTT. Translating gives CSVEDPTTSSGNTIYF.

The rearrangement links TRBV9 to TRBJ2-3; 10 bases match TRBD2. CDR3 length: 16 residues. CDR1 SGDLS and CDR2 YYNGEE come from the germline V gene. V shed 0 bases, J shed 2 bases, and the junction held 3 bases outside the gene matches. The CDR3 protein is CASSVGLAGATDTQYF. As DNA, the CDR3 is TGTGCCAGCAGCGTAGGGCTAGCGGGAGCCACAGATACGCAGTATTTT.

This clone was recorded once. This chain connects TRBV7-2 to TRBJ2-3, with 9 bases matching TRBD2. CDR1 SGHTA and CDR2 FQGNSA come from the germline V gene. This CDR3 comprises 15 residues. V trimming: 2 bases; J trimming: 2 bases; junction bases outside the gene matches: 2. The CDR3 region is CASSLLAGATDTQYF. Written as DNA, the CDR3 is TGTGCCAGCAGCTTATTAGCGGGGGCCACAGATACGCAGTATTTT.

This chain links TRBV5-5 with TRBJ1-4; possibly TRBD1 for D (6 bases). Germline V lookup: CDR1 SGHKS, CDR2 YYEKEE (reference sequence). The CDR3 is 14 residues long. Trimming removed 3 bases from V and 10 bases from J, with 16 bases in between. DNA of the CDR3: TGTGCCAGCAGCTCGGGACAAGAAATCTTAAAACTGTTTTTT. Translating gives CASSSGQEILKLFF.

This clone showed up just a few times. The chain is built from TRBV9 and TRBJ1-2, with unresolved D. The V gene lost 0 bases and the J gene lost 5 bases, with 11 bases spanning the gap. Looked up from germline, CDR1 is SGDLS and CDR2 is YYNGEE. This CDR3 region has 14 residues. The CDR3 DNA reads TGTGCCAGCAGCGTAGCTTCAAGCAATTATGGCTACACCTTC. This sequence encodes CASSVASSNYGYTF.

The chain has TRBV7-9 and TRBJ2-7; 12 positions match TRBD1. J gave up 4 bases and V 5 bases, and 6 bases lay outside the gene matches. The CDR3 sequence is 15 residues long. Germline V gene sequence: CDR1 SEHNR, CDR2 FQNEAQ (reference sequence). DNA of the CDR3: TGTGCCAGCAGCCACGGGGACAGGGGGCAATACGAGCAGTACTTC. This translates into CASSHGDRGQYEQYF.

The rearrangement links TRBV19 to TRBJ2-1, with a possible D match to TRBD2 (6 bases). From germline, CDR1 is LNHDA and CDR2 SQIVND (reference sequence). The CDR3 has 11 amino acids. The V end was cut by 10 bases, the J end by 15 bases, with 19 bases between. The CDR3 reads CATRDFSLWFF. The CDR3, as DNA: TGTGCCACCCGGGACTTTAGCCTTTGGTTCTTC.

The J gene is TRBJ1-5, the V gene TRBV10-2; a possible D gene is TRBD1 (5 bases). This CDR3 region has 13 residues. V shed 9 bases and J shed 5 bases, with 14 bases lying between them. Per germline, CDR1 WSHSY and CDR2 SAAADI. The DNA of the CDR3 is TGCGCCAGGGAAAAAGGGGTTTATCAGCCCCAGCATTTT. Translated, it gives CAREKGVYQPQHF.

V usage is TRBV12-5 and J usage is TRBJ1-2; TRBD1 matches 8 bases. The CDR3 totals 12 residues. Germline CDR1 is LGHNT and CDR2 is FRNRAP. Trimming at V came to 6 bases and at J to 6 bases, leaving 3 bases not matched to a gene. The CDR3 protein is CASGPTGDGYTF. The CDR3 nucleotides are TGTGCTAGTGGGCCGACAGGGGATGGCTACACCTTC.

The V and J genes are TRBV28 and TRBJ2-5; the D gene is possibly TRBD1 (5 bases). This CDR3 has 12 amino acids. CDR1 is MDHEN and CDR2 is SYDVKM in the germline V gene. V was cut by 3 bases and J by 7 bases, with 9 bases left in between. As DNA, the CDR3 is TGTGCCAGCAGTTTTGGGGCCGGGACCCAGTACTTC. Translating it yields CASSFGAGTQYF.

This chain links TRBV28 with TRBJ1-2; possible D gene TRBD1, 5 bases. This CDR3 has 14 residues. V lost 6 bases, J lost 4 bases, and 15 bases lay in between. CDR1 and CDR2 (germline): MDHEN, SYDVKM. CDR3 in amino acids: CASRGLGWGYGYTF. CDR3 nucleotides: TGTGCCAGCAGGGGGCTGGGTTGGGGCTATGGCTACACCTTC.

As regards this clone: This same CDR3 is encoded by further DNA sequences in the sample. This rearrangement joins TRBV27 to TRBJ2-7; D is unclear. The CDR3 spans 13 residues. With 2 bases removed from V and 2 bases from J, the gap between germline ends came to 7 bases. The germline V gene encodes CDR1 MNHEY and CDR2 SMNVEV (reference sequence). As DNA, the CDR3 is TGTGCCAGCAGTTTAAGAGTTACCTACGAGCAGTACTTC. It encodes CASSLRVTYEQYF.